A single sample gave rise to the 15 T cell receptor beta chains below, sequenced in a study of T-cell memory formation after mild COVID-19. Each CDR3 protein gets one entry after TCRdb re-called the 5' RACE reads with MiXCR. In the table there are around 50,000 distinct CDR3 sequences, less than 35% of which are singletons. Sequencing was performed on PBMCs or a T cell subset sorted from them (not recorded which). These receptor sequences come from a man aged 18 to 30 who had mild COVID-19 (a few samples of this study predate the infection). Cell type and time point are not known.

The chain combines TRBV4-2 with TRBJ2-3, with no clear D. Germline V gene data show CDR1 as LGHNA and CDR2 as YNFKEQ. This CDR3 is built from 12 residues. Trimming removed 7 bases from V and 3 bases from J, with 8 bases in between. As DNA, the CDR3 is TGTGCCAGCACCGAAGATACAGATACGCAGTATTTT. Its translation: CASTEDTDTQYF.

In this sample, this clonotype turned up a few times. This chain connects TRBV5-1 to TRBJ2-3; D unresolved. The V end lost 2 bases, the J end lost 2 bases, and 12 bases lay between the germline ends. Germline CDR1 and CDR2: SGHRS and YFSETQ. The CDR3 consists of 15 residues. CDR3 in DNA: TGCGCCAGCAGCTTAATCTGGGGTACCACAGATACGCAGTATTTT. This encodes CASSLIWGTTDTQYF.

V usage is TRBV18 and J usage is TRBJ2-3; 8 bases align to TRBD1. The germline gives CDR1 KGHSH, CDR2 LQKENI. V was pared by 6 bases and J by 1 base, with 6 bases of the junction left unmatched. The CDR3 length is 15 residues. The CDR3 nucleotides are TGTGCCAGCTCCCTACAGGGGGACGGCACAGATACGCAGTATTTT. Translation: CASSLQGDGTDTQYF. Using reference TRBV18 and TRBJ2-3 for the parts outside the CDR3, the full variable domain is NAGVMQNPRHLVRRRGQEARLRCSPMKGHSHVYWYRQLPEEGLKFMVYLQKENIIDESGMPKERFSAEFPKEGPSILRIQQVVRGDSAAYFCASSLQGDGTDTQYFGPGTRLTVL.

The chain links TRBV19 to TRBJ2-1, with D tentatively TRBD1 or TRBD2 (5 bases each). CDR3 length: 15 residues. Germline CDR1 reads LNHDA; CDR2 reads SQIVND (reference sequence). The V gene lost 9 bases and the J gene lost 0 bases, with 15 bases spanning the gap. The DNA of the CDR3 is TGTGCCAGCCGGAGGAGACAGCCCTCCTACAATGAGCAGTTCTTC. Translated: CASRRRQPSYNEQFF. Combining the CDR3 with reference TRBV19 and TRBJ2-1 gives the whole variable domain DGGITQSPKYLFRKEGQNVTLSCEQNLNHDAMYWYRQDPGQGLRLIYYSQIVNDFQKGDIAEGYSVSREKKESFPLTVTSAQKNPTAFYLCASRRRQPSYNEQFFGPGTRLTVL.

The rearrangement joins TRBV28 to TRBJ2-7; 14 bases map to TRBD2. Germline CDR1 MDHEN, CDR2 SYDVKM. J lost 0 bases, V lost 6 bases, and 10 bases had no gene match. The CDR3 has 18 amino acids. In DNA form, the CDR3 reads TGTGCCAGCAGATCCGGGACTAGCGGGGGAAGGTTCTCCTACGAGCAGTACGTC. Its protein is CASRSGTSGGRFSYEQYV.

The CDR3 nucleotides are TGTGCCAGCGGACGTCAGAACACCGGGGAGCTGTTTTTT. This gives the protein CASGRQNTGELFF. This chain uses TRBV6-5 with TRBJ2-2; D call uncertain. Trimming took off 8 bases at V and 1 base at J, with 8 bases between the two ends. The CDR3 runs to 13 residues. Per the germline V gene, CDR1 is MNHEY and CDR2 is SVGAGI.

By frequency in the sample, this clonotype is medium-sized. The chain links TRBV5-1 to TRBJ1-6; tentative D call: TRBD1 (5 bases). The V gene lost 0 bases and the J gene lost 8 bases, with 12 bases spanning the gap. The germline V gene encodes CDR1 SGHRS and CDR2 YFSETQ. The CDR3 is 15 residues long. The DNA for the CDR3 is TGCGCCAGCAGCTTGGGGGACCGCCTGTATTCACCCCTCCACTTT. Amino acid sequence: CASSLGDRLYSPLHF.

This clonotype was counted only a few times. This rearrangement joins TRBV12-3 or TRBV12-4 to TRBJ2-2; maybe TRBD2 (6 bases). V lost 8 bases and J lost 0, with 13 bases in between. The CDR3 contains 15 residues. The CDR3 reads CASSSGTPNTGELFF. In DNA, the CDR3 is TGTGCCAGCTCCTCCGGGACTCCGAACACCGGGGAGCTGTTTTTT.

Many counts were recorded for this clonotype. The V gene is TRBV9, the J gene TRBJ2-3, with D perhaps assigned TRBD1 or TRBD2 (5 bases each). This CDR3 has 15 amino acids. Trimming left V 0 bases short and J 4 bases short, with 12 bases between. Germline lookup yields CDR1 SGDLS and CDR2 YYNGEE. CDR3 in amino acids: CASSVEGEFPDTQYF. Written as DNA, the CDR3 is TGTGCCAGCAGCGTAGAAGGGGAGTTCCCAGATACGCAGTATTTT.

In DNA form, the CDR3 reads TGCGCCAGCAGTGAGATCCGTCAAGAGACCCAGTACTTC. Translation: CASSEIRQETQYF. The rearrangement uses TRBV10-2 and TRBJ2-5; unclear D gene. Looked up from germline, CDR1 is WSHSY and CDR2 is SAAADI. Trimming took 2 bases from V and 2 from J, leaving 6 bases between them. This CDR3 contains 13 residues.

This clonotype was detected only a few times. This chain links TRBV4-1 with TRBJ2-1; 7 positions agree with TRBD2. The CDR3 spans 17 residues. Trimming cost V 0 bases and J 8 bases; bases outside gene matches: 13. Germline V gene data show CDR1 as MGHRA and CDR2 as YSYEKL. This CDR3 is CASSQERSGVVDDEQFF. The DNA for the CDR3 is TGCGCCAGCAGCCAAGAAAGGAGCGGGGTCGTCGATGATGAGCAGTTCTTC.

The V gene is TRBV7-2, the J gene TRBJ2-2; D could derive from TRBD1 or TRBD2 (6 bases each). Germline CDR1 and CDR2: SGHTA and FQGNSA. With 5 bases removed from V and 9 bases from J, the gap between germline ends came to 16 bases. This CDR3 has 14 residues. The CDR3 DNA is TGTGCCAGCAGCGCAATCGGGGGCGAGTGGGAGCTGTTTTTT. Translating gives CASSAIGGEWELFF.

The chain carries TRBV4-3 and TRBJ2-1; TRBD2 agrees at 7 bases. V was pared by 0 bases and J by 2 bases, with 4 bases of the junction left unmatched. The CDR3 loop spans 16 amino acids. Germline lookup yields CDR1 LGHNA and CDR2 YSLEER. The CDR3 is CASSQDLGGAYNEQFF. The CDR3 coding sequence is TGCGCCAGCAGCCAAGATCTGGGGGGGGCCTACAATGAGCAGTTCTTC.

This clonotype was recorded many times. This chain's CDR3 is CASSPREVTEAFF. The DNA for the CDR3 is TGCGCCAGCAGCCCCCGGGAGGTCACTGAAGCTTTCTTT. This chain joins TRBV4-1 and TRBJ1-1; D is undetermined. CDR3 size: 13 residues. Germline V gene data show CDR1 as MGHRA and CDR2 as YSYEKL. V was shortened by 4 bases and J by 4 bases, with 10 bases between the two germline ends.

Only a few counts were recorded for this clonotype. The chain uses TRBV20-1 and TRBJ2-1; tentative D call: TRBD2 (5 bases). Looked up from germline, CDR1 is DFQATT and CDR2 is SNEGSKA (reference sequence). The CDR3 has 14 amino acids. V was cut by 3 bases and J by 1 base, with 10 bases left in between. CDR3 residues: CSASLTGSYNEQFF. The CDR3 DNA reads as TGCAGTGCTAGCTTAACGGGGTCCTACAATGAGCAGTTCTTC.